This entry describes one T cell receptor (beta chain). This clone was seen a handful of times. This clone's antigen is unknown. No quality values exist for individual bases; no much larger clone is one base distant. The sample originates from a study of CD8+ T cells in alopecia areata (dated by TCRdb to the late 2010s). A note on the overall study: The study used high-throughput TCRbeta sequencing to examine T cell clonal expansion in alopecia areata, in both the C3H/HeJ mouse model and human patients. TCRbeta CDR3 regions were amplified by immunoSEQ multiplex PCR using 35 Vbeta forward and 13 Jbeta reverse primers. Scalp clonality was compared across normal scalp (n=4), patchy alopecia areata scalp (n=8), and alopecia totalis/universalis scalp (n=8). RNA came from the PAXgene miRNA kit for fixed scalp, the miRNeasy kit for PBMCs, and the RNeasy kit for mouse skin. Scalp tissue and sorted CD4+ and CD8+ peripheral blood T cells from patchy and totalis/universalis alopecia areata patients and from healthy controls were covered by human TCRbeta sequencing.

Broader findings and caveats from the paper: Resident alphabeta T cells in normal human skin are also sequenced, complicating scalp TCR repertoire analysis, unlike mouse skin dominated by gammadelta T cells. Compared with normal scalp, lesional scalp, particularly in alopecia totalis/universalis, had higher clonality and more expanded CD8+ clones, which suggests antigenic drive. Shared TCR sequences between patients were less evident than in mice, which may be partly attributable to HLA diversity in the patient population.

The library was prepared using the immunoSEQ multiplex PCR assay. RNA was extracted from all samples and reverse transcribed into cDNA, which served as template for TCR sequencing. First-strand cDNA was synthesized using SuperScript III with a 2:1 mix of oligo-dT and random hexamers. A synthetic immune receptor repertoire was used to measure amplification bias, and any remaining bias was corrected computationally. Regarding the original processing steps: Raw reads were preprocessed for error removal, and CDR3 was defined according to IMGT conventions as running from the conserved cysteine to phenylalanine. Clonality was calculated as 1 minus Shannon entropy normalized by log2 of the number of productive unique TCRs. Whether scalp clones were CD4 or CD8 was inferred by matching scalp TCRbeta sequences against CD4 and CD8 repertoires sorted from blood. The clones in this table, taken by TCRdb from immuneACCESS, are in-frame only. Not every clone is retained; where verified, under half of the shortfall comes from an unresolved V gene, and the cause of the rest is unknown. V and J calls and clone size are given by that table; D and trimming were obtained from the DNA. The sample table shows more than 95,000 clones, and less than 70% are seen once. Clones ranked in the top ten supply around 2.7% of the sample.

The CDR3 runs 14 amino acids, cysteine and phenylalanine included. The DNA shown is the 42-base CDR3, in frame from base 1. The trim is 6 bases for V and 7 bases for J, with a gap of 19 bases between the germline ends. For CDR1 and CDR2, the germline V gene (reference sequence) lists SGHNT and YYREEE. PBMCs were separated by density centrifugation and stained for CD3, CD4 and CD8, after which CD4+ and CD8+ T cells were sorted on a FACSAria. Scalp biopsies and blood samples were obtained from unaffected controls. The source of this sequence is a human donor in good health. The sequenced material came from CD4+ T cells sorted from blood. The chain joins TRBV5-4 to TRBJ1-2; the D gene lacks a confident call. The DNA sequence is TGTGCCAGCACCCCCGGGAGTGGGGAGGGTGGCTACACCTTC. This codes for CASTPGSGEGGYTF.